The clone carrying this T cell receptor (beta chain) was seen only once. Antigen specificity is unknown. Expressed TCRB transcripts were sequenced, since all the RNA that had been isolated was reverse transcribed. Data came from immunoSEQ multiplex PCR; TCRdb stores just in-frame clones and leaves some out. The sample has about 740,000 clones, around 15% seen once. These data originate in a study of beta chain features in type 1 diabetes. General study findings and limits: For Type 1 diabetes patients, all four CD4+ subsets carried TCRB CDR3s that were moderately but significantly shorter. Relative to healthy donors, patients appeared to have naive, central memory and Treg TCRB repertoires that were more similar.

CDR1 and CDR2 (germline): ENHRY, SYGVKD. The CDR3 spans 14 residues. V gave up 3 bases and J gave up 4 bases, with 12 bases separating them. It was via CD45RO/CCR7/CD25/CD127/CD95/CD27 that CD4+ naive, central memory, regulatory and stem cell-like memory cells were sorted. Each sorted fraction was over 98% pure. The specimen was naive CD4+ T cells from blood. The TCR comes from a man between 18 and 29 years old with type 1 diabetes. V usage is TRBV10-3 and J usage is TRBJ1-1, with D possibly being TRBD1 (5 bases). CDR3 sequence reads: CAISEGPGPTEAFF. The CDR3 coding sequence is TGTGCCATCAGTGAAGGGCCGGGGCCCACTGAAGCTTTCTTT.